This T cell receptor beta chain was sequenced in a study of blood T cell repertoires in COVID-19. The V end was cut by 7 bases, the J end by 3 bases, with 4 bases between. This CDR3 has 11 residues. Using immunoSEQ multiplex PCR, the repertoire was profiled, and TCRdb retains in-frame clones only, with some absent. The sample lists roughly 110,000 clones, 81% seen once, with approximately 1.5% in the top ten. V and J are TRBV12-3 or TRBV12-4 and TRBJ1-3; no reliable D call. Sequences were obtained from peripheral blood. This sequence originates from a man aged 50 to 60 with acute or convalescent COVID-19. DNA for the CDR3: TGTGCCAGCACCGGTGGAAACACCATATATTTT. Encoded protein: CASTGGNTIYF.